This T cell receptor beta chain was identified in a study of cytomegalovirus exposure and HLA in healthy donors. With respect to this clone: The antigen remains undetermined.

Overall study results and limits: Sequencing depth roughly uniform across donors was assumed in presence/absence analyses. Researchers catalogued roughly 150 TCR beta chains as cytomegalovirus-associated. Researchers had no immune exposure information except CMV serostatus available.

Use of 60 Vbeta and 13 Jbeta primers characterized the PCR. As handled by the study authors: Later, an analysis found about 80 million unique TCR beta chains, and approximately 10 million of these were shared. TCRdb's copy holds only in-frame clones and misses some; the assay was immunoSEQ multiplex PCR. That table furnishes V, J and clone size, whereas the DNA furnished D and trimming. The sample lists roughly 130,000 clones; 80% were seen once. J gave up 8 bases and V 2 bases, and 8 bases lay outside the gene matches. Per the germline V gene, CDR1 is SGHTA and CDR2 is FQGTGA. This CDR3 region has 16 residues.

This chain links TRBV7-3 with TRBJ2-1; 11 bases are shared with TRBD1. The receptor was derived from a man younger than 40 in good health and CMV-seronegative. The source material was PBMCs. The CDR3 is CASSLGTGGFVDEQFF. As DNA, the CDR3 is TGTGCCAGCAGCTTAGGGACAGGGGGTTTCGTGGATGAGCAGTTCTTC.